Listed here are 4 T cell receptor beta chains from one sample, sequenced in a study of T cell repertoires in cytomegalovirus infection. TCRdb ran MiXCR on the reads and lists one entry per CDR3 protein. The repertoire holds about 680,000 distinct CDR3 sequences, with roughly 24% as singletons. Sequenced: CD8+ T cells from PBMCs. These receptors all stem from a human donor in good health (CMV status not recorded). Some clones in this sample may be carry-over from other donors' samples.

This clonotype was seen at least ten times. The rearrangement uses TRBV7-2 and TRBJ2-7, with D possibly TRBD2 on 7 matching bases. The germline V gene encodes CDR1 SGHTA and CDR2 FQGNSA. The V end lost 0 bases, the J end lost 3 bases, and 12 bases lay between the germline ends. The CDR3 is 15 amino acids. This CDR3 is CASSLAGGAGYEQYV. In nucleotides, the CDR3 is TGTGCCAGCAGCTTAGCGGGGGGGGCCGGCTACGAGCAGTACGTC.

Ten or more counts support this clonotype. The chain has TRBV7-8 and TRBJ2-1; 11 nucleotides align to TRBD2. This CDR3 has 11 residues. The germline V gene has CDR1 SGHVS and CDR2 FQNEAQ. With V trimmed by 4 bases and J by 15 bases, 2 bases remained unmatched. CDR3 bases: TGTGCCAGCAGCTCCGGGACTAGCGGGTTCTTC. Translation gives CASSSGTSGFF.

This chain links TRBV12-3 or TRBV12-4 with TRBJ2-5; 10 positions match TRBD2. This CDR3 is 16 amino acids long. Trimming removed 3 bases from V and 2 bases from J; junction bases left unmatched: 6. The CDR3 DNA reads TGTGCCAGCAGTTTTTCTCTAGCGGGGGAACAAGAGACCCAGTACTTC. It encodes CASSFSLAGEQETQYF.

This clonotype was counted at least ten times. J is TRBJ2-7 and V is TRBV7-9; no clear D. V gave up 4 bases and J gave up 3 bases, with 10 bases separating them. The CDR3 is made up of 13 amino acids. Germline CDR1 is SEHNR and CDR2 is FQNEAQ (reference sequence). The CDR3, as DNA: TGTGCCAGCAGCTCCCCTGGGAACTACGAGCAGTACTTC. This gives the protein CASSSPGNYEQYF.